The table lists the clone carrying this T cell receptor (beta chain) with a few counts. Its target is unknown. This sample was taken from a study of T cells in Graves' hyperthyroidism and ophthalmopathy. Among ophthalmopathy patients, the Clinical Activity Score reached at least 3, the NOSPECS grade reached at least 4, and duration remained under 3 months. Study-level results: Also found in blood were most expanded thyroid clonotypes above 0.001.

Amplified TCR beta CDR3 regions derived from RNA transcripts. A set of HTBI primers served as the primers for a first-round RT-PCR of the TCR CDR3. Via MiXCR, TCRdb re-called the multiplex PCR reads, giving one row per CDR3 protein. Of over 400,000 distinct CDR3 sequences in the sample, roughly 15% were seen once. Trimming removed 1 base from V and 1 base from J, with 14 bases in between. From germline, CDR1 is SGHVS and CDR2 FQNEAQ. The CDR3 is 16 residues long. The TCR was taken from a young man with Graves' ophthalmopathy. The rearrangement joins TRBV7-8 to TRBJ2-7; D not resolved. The specimen sequenced was blood. CDR3 residues: CASSLGPARFSYEQYF. DNA for the CDR3: TGTGCCAGCAGCTTAGGGCCGGCCAGGTTTTCCTACGAGCAGTACTTC.